The 8 T cell receptor beta chains reported below all come from one sample, sequenced in a study of T cells in Graves' hyperthyroidism and ophthalmopathy. RNA transcripts served as the template for amplifying TCR beta CDR3 regions. TCR CDR3 underwent first-round RT-PCR with the HTBI primer set. TCRdb reprocessed the multiplex PCR reads with MiXCR, giving one entry per CDR3 protein. The sample includes hundreds of thousands of distinct CDR3 sequences, approximately 20% of them seen just once. Sequencing was carried out using blood. These TCRs come from a man between 35 and 55 years old with Graves' hyperthyroidism.

V gene TRBV12-3 or TRBV12-4 combines with J gene TRBJ1-1; D is perhaps TRBD1 (5 bases). The CDR3 sequence is 14 residues long. The V end lost 5 bases, the J end lost 3 bases, and 13 bases lay between the germline ends. DNA for the CDR3: TGTGCCAGCAGTCTCGGGGGGATCTACACTGAAGCTTTCTTT. It translates to CASSLGGIYTEAFF.

This clonotype was counted many times. The genes are TRBV18 and TRBJ2-1, with D perhaps matching TRBD1 (6 bases). This CDR3 contains 16 residues. V was pared by 0 bases and J by 4 bases, with 13 bases between. The V gene's germline CDR1 is KGHSH and CDR2 LQKENI. This chain's CDR3 is CASSPPTGRPYNEQFF. CDR3 sequence (DNA): TGTGCCAGCTCACCACCGACAGGACGCCCTTACAATGAGCAGTTCTTC.

This clonotype has a handful of counts. The J gene is TRBJ2-3, the V gene TRBV19; D perhaps matches TRBD1 (5 bases). Trimming left V 5 bases short and J 9 bases short, with 15 bases between. The germline V gene has CDR1 LNHDA and CDR2 SQIVND (reference sequence). The CDR3 consists of 13 residues. CDR3 sequence (DNA): TGTGCCAGTAGTGATTACAGGCGCAGGACGCAGTATTTT. Translation gives CASSDYRRRTQYF.

The gene calls are TRBV6-2 or TRBV6-3 and TRBJ2-2; tentatively, D is TRBD1 (6 bases). Germline loops: CDR1 MNHEY, CDR2 SVGEGT. This CDR3 region has 13 residues. The germline V and J ends were trimmed by 2 bases and 9 bases, with 10 bases remaining between them. The CDR3 here is CASSYTGYRELFF. The CDR3 nucleotides read TGTGCCAGCAGTTACACAGGGTACAGGGAGCTGTTTTTT.

This clonotype was observed a few times. V usage is TRBV6-2 or TRBV6-3 and J usage is TRBJ2-1, with 11 positions matching TRBD2. Germline loops: CDR1 MNHEY, CDR2 SVGEGT. Trimming cost V 2 bases and J 6 bases; bases outside gene matches: 12. There are 18 residues in the CDR3. CDR3 sequence (DNA): TGTGCCAGCAGTTACCCACCCAAGACTAGCGGGGCTCGCAATGAGCAGTTCTTC. Protein sequence: CASSYPPKTSGARNEQFF.

The chain recombines TRBV7-8 with TRBJ2-3; 16 nucleotides line up with TRBD2. From germline, CDR1 is SGHVS and CDR2 FQNEAQ. The CDR3 extends over 17 amino acids. The trim removed 1 base at V and 5 bases at J, leaving 3 bases unmatched. This CDR3 reads CASSLGGLAGGQDTQYF. The CDR3 DNA reads as TGTGCCAGCAGCTTAGGGGGACTAGCGGGGGGGCAAGATACGCAGTATTTT.

This clonotype was seen many times. The genes are TRBV7-2 and TRBJ1-1; maybe TRBD1 (5 bases). The CDR3 runs 14 residues. V was trimmed by 5 bases and J by 1 base, leaving 11 bases between them. Germline CDR1 is SGHTA and CDR2 is FQGNSA. CDR3 sequence (DNA): TGTGCCAGCAGCCAAATCGGGGGGAACACTGAAGCTTTCTTT. This gives the protein CASSQIGGNTEAFF.

In its sample, this clonotype was seen a few times. A single base separates this from a much larger clone, so it may be a read error. V and J are TRBV9 and TRBJ2-1; D may match TRBD1 or TRBD2 (6 bases each). The CDR3 consists of 14 residues. In germline, CDR1 is SGDLS, CDR2 YYNGEE. The CDR3 coding sequence is TGTACCAGCAGCGTAGGGGGGCTGAATAATGAGCAGTTCTTC. It encodes CTSSVGGLNNEQFF. The whole variable domain, filled in from reference TRBV9 and TRBJ2-1, reads DSGVTQTPKHLITATGQRVTLRCSPRSGDLSVYWYQQSLDQGLQFLIQYYNGEERAKGNILERFSAQQFPDLHSELNLSSLELGDSALYFCTSSVGGLNNEQFFGPGTRLTVL.